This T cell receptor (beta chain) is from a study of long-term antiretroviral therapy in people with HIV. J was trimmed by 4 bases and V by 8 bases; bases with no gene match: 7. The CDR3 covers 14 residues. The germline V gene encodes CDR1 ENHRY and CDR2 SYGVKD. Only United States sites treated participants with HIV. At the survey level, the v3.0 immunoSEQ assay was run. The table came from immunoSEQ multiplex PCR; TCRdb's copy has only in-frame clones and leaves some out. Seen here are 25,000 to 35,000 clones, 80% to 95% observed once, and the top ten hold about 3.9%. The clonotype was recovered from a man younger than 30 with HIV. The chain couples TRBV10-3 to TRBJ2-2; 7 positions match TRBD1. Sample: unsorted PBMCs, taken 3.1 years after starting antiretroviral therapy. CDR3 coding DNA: TGTGCCATCTCTAGGGGGCAGGGCACCGGGGAGCTGTTTTTT. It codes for CAISRGQGTGELFF.